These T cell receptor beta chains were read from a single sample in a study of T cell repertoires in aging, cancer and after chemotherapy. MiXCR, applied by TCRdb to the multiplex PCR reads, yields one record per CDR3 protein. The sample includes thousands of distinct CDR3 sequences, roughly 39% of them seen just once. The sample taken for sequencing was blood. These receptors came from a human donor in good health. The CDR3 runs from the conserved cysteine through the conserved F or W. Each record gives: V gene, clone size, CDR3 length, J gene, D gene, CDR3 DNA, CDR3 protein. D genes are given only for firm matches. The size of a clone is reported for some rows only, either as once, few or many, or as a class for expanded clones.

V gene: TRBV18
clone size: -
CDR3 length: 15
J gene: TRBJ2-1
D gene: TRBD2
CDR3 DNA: TGTGCCAGCTCAACGAGACTAGCGGAACACAATGAGCAGTTCTTC
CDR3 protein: CASSTRLAEHNEQFF

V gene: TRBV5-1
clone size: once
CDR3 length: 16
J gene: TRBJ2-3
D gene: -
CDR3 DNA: TGCGCCAGCAGTATGACAGGTCCAGGGGGCACAGATACGCAGTATTTT
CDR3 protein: CASSMTGPGGTDTQYF

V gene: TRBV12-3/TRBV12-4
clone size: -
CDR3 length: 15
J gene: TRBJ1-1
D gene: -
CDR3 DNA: TGTGCCAGCATGGGGTCGAAACTAACACGGACTGAAGCTTTCTTT
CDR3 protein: CASMGSKLTRTEAFF

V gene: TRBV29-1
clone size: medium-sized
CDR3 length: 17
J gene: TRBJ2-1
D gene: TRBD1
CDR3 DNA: TGCAGCGGGTTGCCGGGACAGTTGACCAAACAGGGGGATGAGCAGTTCTTC
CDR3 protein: CSGLPGQLTKQGDEQFF

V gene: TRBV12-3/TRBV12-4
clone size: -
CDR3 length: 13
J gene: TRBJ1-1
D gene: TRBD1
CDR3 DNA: TGTGCCAGCAGGAGCGGGACAGCGGGTGCGGCTTTCTTT
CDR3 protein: CASRSGTAGAAFF

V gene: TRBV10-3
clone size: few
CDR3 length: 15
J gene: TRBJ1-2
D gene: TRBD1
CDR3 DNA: TGTGCCATCACGCCAGGGGGCATGTATGACTATGGCTACACCTTC
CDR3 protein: CAITPGGMYDYGYTF

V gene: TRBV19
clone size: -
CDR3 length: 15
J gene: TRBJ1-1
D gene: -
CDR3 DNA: TGTGCCAGTAGCCCCACGGGTACGATGAACACTGAAGCTTTCTTT
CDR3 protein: CASSPTGTMNTEAFF

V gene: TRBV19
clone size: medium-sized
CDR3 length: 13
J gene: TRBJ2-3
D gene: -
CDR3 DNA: TGTGCCAGTCGGGACGGAGAAGGAGATACGCAGTATTTT
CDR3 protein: CASRDGEGDTQYF

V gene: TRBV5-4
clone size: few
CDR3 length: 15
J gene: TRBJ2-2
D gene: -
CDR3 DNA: TGTGCCAGCAGCTTGGGTCAGGGCAACACCGGGGAGCTGTTTTTT
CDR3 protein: CASSLGQGNTGELFF

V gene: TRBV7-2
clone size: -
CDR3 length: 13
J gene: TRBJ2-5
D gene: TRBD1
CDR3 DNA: TGTGCCAGCAGCCGGGGACAGGGTGAGACCCAGTACTTC
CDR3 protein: CASSRGQGETQYF

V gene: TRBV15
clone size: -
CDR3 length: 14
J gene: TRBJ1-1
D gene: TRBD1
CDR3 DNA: TGTGCCACCAGCCGAAAAGGGGGCAACACTGAAGCTTTCTTT
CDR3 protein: CATSRKGGNTEAFF

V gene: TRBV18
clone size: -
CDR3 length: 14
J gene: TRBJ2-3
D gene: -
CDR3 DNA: TGTGCCAGCTCCCTTAGGGACACCACAGATACGCAGTATTTT
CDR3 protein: CASSLRDTTDTQYF

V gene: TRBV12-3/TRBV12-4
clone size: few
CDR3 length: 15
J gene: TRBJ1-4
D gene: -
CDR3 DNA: TGTGCCAGCAGTTTAACGGGGTCAACTAATGAAAAACTGTTTTTT
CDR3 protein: CASSLTGSTNEKLFF

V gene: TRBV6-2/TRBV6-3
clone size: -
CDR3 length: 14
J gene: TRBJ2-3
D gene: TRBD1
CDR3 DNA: TGTGCCAGTGACAGGGGGGCCGGCACAGATACGCAGTATTTT
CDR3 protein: CASDRGAGTDTQYF

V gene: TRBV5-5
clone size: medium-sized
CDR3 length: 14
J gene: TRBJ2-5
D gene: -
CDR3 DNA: TGTGCCAGCAGCTTGCGGCGTGGGCAAGAGACCCAGTACTTC
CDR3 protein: CASSLRRGQETQYF

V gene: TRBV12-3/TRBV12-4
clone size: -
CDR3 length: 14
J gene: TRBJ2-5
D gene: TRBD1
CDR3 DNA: TGTGCCAGCAGATCGTCAGGGGGTAGGGAGACCCAGTACTTC
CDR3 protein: CASRSSGGRETQYF